Listed here is a single TCR beta chain. This clonotype was counted ten times or more. No cognate antigen has been identified for it. No clone much larger than this one lies a single base away; base qualities are absent. Instrument used: Illumina HiSeq 1500. Using fastp trimming at Q25 and MiXCR clonotype assembly, TCRdb reanalyzed the public sequencing data and kept in-frame beta chains. Rows matching on CDR3 protein sequence are summarized as one entry with the most common DNA and genes. For this sample there are roughly 120,000 distinct CDR3 sequences; about a tenth appear just once. Jointly, the top ten make up 31% of the sample. The data derive from a study of T cell repertoires in cytomegalovirus infection (dated by TCRdb to between 2018 and 2020). Context from the whole study: Donor HLA type was relevant to the analysis, as public TCR beta signatures indicated carriage of CMV infection together with the matching HLA type.

The CDR3 sequence holds 12 residues, the cysteine and phenylalanine included. Of the read, only the CDR3 DNA is kept; its 36 bases are in frame from base 1. V drops 2 bases and J drops 1 base, leaving 0 bases in between. Reading the germline V gene gives CDR1 SGHTA and CDR2 FQGNSA. Here is what the overall study found, with its caveats: Cumulative frequency of public TCR beta family members discriminated carriers of CMV infection plus the relevant HLA type in this cohort and an independent roughly 350-donor cohort. In the ex vivo response, HLA-C-restricted CMV-specific TCR beta clonotypes were dominant, and in two of eight donors the single most frequent clonotype came from this HLA-C-restricted group.

The V and J genes are TRBV7-2 and TRBJ2-1, with an unclear D gene assignment. Sequences were obtained from PBMCs, sequenced either directly or after in vitro stimulation (not recorded which). This clonotype was sampled from a human donor in good health (CMV status not recorded). Some clones in this sample may be carry-over from other donors' samples. The DNA is as follows: TGTGCCAGCAGCTTATCCTACAATGAGCAGTTCTTC. It is translated as CASSLSYNEQFF.